This entry lists 5 T cell receptor beta chains sequenced from one sample in a study of blood T cell repertoires in COVID-19. Using immunoSEQ multiplex PCR, the repertoire was profiled, and TCRdb retains in-frame clones only, with some absent. The top ten hold approximately 4% of the sample, which has about 170,000 clones, around nine tenths seen once. Specimen: peripheral blood. The source of these receptors is a man aged 18 to 30 with active or convalescent COVID-19.

The J gene is TRBJ2-7, the V gene TRBV11-3; TRBD1 matches 7 bases. The CDR3 has 16 amino acids. Germline trimming cut 5 bases from V and 3 bases from J; bases unmatched to any gene: 13. Germline CDR1 and CDR2: SGHNT and YENEEA. CDR3 amino acids: CASSAYLRDSLYEQYF. The DNA for the CDR3 is TGTGCCAGCAGCGCCTACCTCCGGGACAGTCTCTACGAGCAGTACTTC.

The V gene is TRBV5-8, the J gene TRBJ2-1, with TRBD2 matching 7 bases. This CDR3 contains 15 residues. V shed 7 bases, J shed 6 bases, and the junction held 13 bases outside the gene matches. Looked up from germline, CDR1 is SGHTS and CDR2 is YDEGEE. CDR3 in amino acids: CASPSRREFSNEQFF. The CDR3 nucleotides are TGTGCCAGCCCCTCAAGGCGGGAGTTCTCCAATGAGCAGTTCTTC.

This rearrangement joins TRBV5-6 to TRBJ2-2; possibly TRBD2 for D (6 bases). V lost 0 bases and J 5 bases, leaving 11 bases between the germline ends. Germline V gene data show CDR1 as SGHDT and CDR2 as YYEEEE. The CDR3 runs to 15 residues. This CDR3 is CASSLGREVTGELFF. For the CDR3, the DNA is TGTGCCAGCAGCTTGGGAAGGGAGGTTACCGGGGAGCTGTTTTTT.

The chain couples TRBV10-3 to TRBJ1-2, with D unresolved. Germline V lookup: CDR1 ENHRY, CDR2 SYGVKD. Trimming removed 10 bases from V and 3 bases from J, with 12 bases in between. CDR3 size: 12 residues. Here the CDR3 DNA reads TGTGCCACGAGCGAACTCGACTATGGCTACACCTTC. As protein: CATSELDYGYTF.

This chain links TRBV24-1 with TRBJ1-2; 8 bases match TRBD1. The J segment lost 5 bases and the V segment lost 2 bases, leaving 15 bases of the junction unmatched. CDR3 length: 18 amino acids. CDR1 and CDR2 (germline): KGHDR, SFDVKD. The CDR3 is CATSDSNIRPGGRYGYTF. For the CDR3, the DNA is TGTGCCACCAGTGATTCCAACATTCGGCCAGGGGGCCGGTATGGCTACACCTTC.